This T cell receptor beta chain is from a study of T cell repertoires in cytomegalovirus infection. Across the whole study: TCR beta signatures that were public indicated CMV infection and matching HLA type.

This clonotype was seen only a few times. The CDR3 has 15 residues. Germline CDR1 reads LNHNV; CDR2 reads YYDKDF (reference sequence). V was cut by 3 bases and J by 4 bases, with 13 bases left in between. TCRdb re-derived calls from the reads in MiXCR, one entry per CDR3 protein. Here the sample spans around 740,000 distinct CDR3 sequences, approximately 34% being singletons. The sequencing input was PBMCs. The J gene is TRBJ2-1, the V gene TRBV15; maybe TRBD2 (5 bases). This clonotype was sampled from a human donor in good health (CMV status not recorded). Some clones in this sample may be carry-over from other donors' samples. The CDR3 region is CATSSQRRTYNEQFF. CDR3 nucleotide sequence: TGTGCCACCAGCAGCCAGCGGAGGACTTACAATGAGCAGTTCTTC.